Sequencing of this TCR beta chain was carried out in a study of CXCR3-negative and CXCR3-positive naive CD8 T cells. Study information: Each library held about 1.5 +/- 0.3 million TRB reads, 120 million to 150 million in total.

The method, 5' RACE with UMI labels, was used to prepare the TRB cDNA libraries. Reanalyzing the 5' RACE reads, TCRdb keeps one entry per CDR3 protein, without DNA. This sample contains fewer than 60,000 distinct CDR3 sequences. Cells classed as naive CD8+ T cells were CD45RO-CCR7+CD27+CD95-. Study-level results: Naive CXCR3-positive cells had TRB CDR3s more hydrophobic than those of CXCR3-negative naive cells.

In regard to this clonotype: Its specificity is unknown.

Germline values: CDR1 SEHNR, CDR2 FQNEAQ (reference sequence). The CDR3 length is 12 residues. V gene TRBV7-9 combines with J gene TRBJ2-7. This TCR was recovered from a human donor in good health. Some clones in this sample may be carry-over from other donors' samples. Specimen: naive CXCR3- CD8+ T cells from blood. Subset noted: CD45RO-CCR7+CD27+CD95- naive CD8+ T cells lacking CXCR3 (TNR3-). The chain's CDR3 is CASSLGAYEQYF.